Below are 16 T cell receptor beta chains sequenced from a single sample in a study of T-cell reconstitution after alpha-beta-depleted transplantation in children. Library preparation (for TCRbeta) was performed with unique molecular identifiers. TCRdb reanalysed the PCR reads using MiXCR and keeps one entry per CDR3 protein. The sample shows approximately 650,000 distinct CDR3 sequences, around 13% of them seen only once. The sequencing used PBMCs, collected before TCRalphabeta/CD19-depleted stem cell transplant. The receptors here all came from a girl aged 2 to 9 with congenital amegakaryocytic thrombocytopenia, due to receive a stem cell transplant.

Ten or more counts support this clonotype. The rearrangement links TRBV20-1 to TRBJ2-7; D is ambiguous. The length of the CDR3 is 11 residues. CDR1 is DFQATT and CDR2 is SNEGSKA in the germline V gene (reference sequence). With 6 bases removed from V and 4 bases from J, the gap between germline ends came to 10 bases. CDR3 sequence reads: CSAANKYEQYF. DNA of the CDR3: TGCAGTGCCGCCAATAAATACGAGCAGTACTTC.

The chain couples TRBV10-3 to TRBJ2-6; the D gene is possibly TRBD2 (6 bases). The CDR3 sequence is 17 residues long. With 2 bases removed from V and 3 bases from J, the gap between germline ends came to 14 bases. Germline assignment: CDR1 ENHRY and CDR2 SYGVKD. The CDR3 DNA follows: TGTGCCATCAGTGAGCTAAAAGGCGGGGTTGGGGCCAACGTCCTGACTTTC. The encoded protein is CAISELKGGVGANVLTF.

V is TRBV7-9 and J is TRBJ2-7; D is possibly TRBD1 (6 bases). This CDR3 is 13 amino acids long. Per the germline V gene, CDR1 is SEHNR and CDR2 is FQNEAQ (reference sequence). V was clipped by 5 bases and J by 1 base, with 9 bases between them. The CDR3 sequence: CASSVDSSYEQYF. CDR3 sequence (DNA): TGTGCCAGCAGCGTGGACAGTTCCTACGAGCAGTACTTC.

The chain recombines TRBV27 with TRBJ2-1, with D possibly called TRBD1 or TRBD2 (5 bases each). CDR3 length: 17 residues. V was clipped by 6 bases and J by 1 base, with 19 bases between them. Germline V gene data show CDR1 as MNHEY and CDR2 as SMNVEV (reference sequence). The CDR3 sequence: CASSPQPRDPSYNEQFF. As DNA, the CDR3 is TGTGCCAGCAGCCCTCAACCCCGGGACCCTTCCTACAATGAGCAGTTCTTC.

Only a few counts were recorded for this clonotype. The rearrangement joins TRBV20-1 to TRBJ2-3; TRBD2 matches 10 bases. The CDR3 spans 17 residues. Germline V gene lookup returns CDR1 DFQATT and CDR2 SNEGSKA (reference sequence). After removal of 2 bases from V and 0 bases from J, the junction contained 8 bases not matched to a gene. CDR3 coding DNA: TGCAGTGCTAGACCTCAGCGGGAGGGCCTTAGCACAGATACGCAGTATTTT. It translates to CSARPQREGLSTDTQYF.

The J gene is TRBJ2-7, the V gene TRBV4-2; the D gene could be TRBD1 or TRBD2 (5 bases each). The CDR3 has 15 amino acids. V gave up 4 bases and J gave up 0 bases, with 13 bases separating them. Germline V gene lookup returns CDR1 LGHNA and CDR2 YNFKEQ. The CDR3, as DNA: TGTGCCAGCAGCCCCGGGGACCTCTGCTCCTACGAGCAGTACTTC. It codes for CASSPGDLCSYEQYF.

The rearrangement joins TRBV5-5 to TRBJ2-7; 7 nucleotides match TRBD2. CDR3 length: 14 residues. The ends lost 5 bases at V and 6 bases at J; junction bases unmatched: 11. From germline, CDR1 is SGHKS and CDR2 YYEKEE (reference sequence). The CDR3 DNA follows: TGTGCCAGCAGAGCGGGGAGGGTGGGAATCGAGCAGTACTTC. The encoded protein is CASRAGRVGIEQYF.

This sequence joins TRBV5-1 and TRBJ2-7, with D tentatively TRBD1 (5 bases). Trimming pared 6 bases from V and 3 bases from J, leaving 13 bases between. The germline CDR1 and CDR2 sequences are SGHRS and YFSETQ. CDR3 length equals 13 residues. This CDR3 reads CASKTAWGYEQYF. CDR3 nucleotide sequence: TGCGCCAGCAAGACAGCCTGGGGCTACGAGCAGTACTTC.

The chain uses TRBV29-1 and TRBJ2-7, with D possibly matching TRBD2 (6 bases). In germline, CDR1 is SQVTM, CDR2 ANQGSEA. The germline V and J ends were trimmed by 7 bases and 1 base, with 11 bases remaining between them. This CDR3 spans 12 amino acids. The CDR3 nucleotides read TGCAGCGCAGAGACTAGTTCCTACGAGCAGTACTTC. Translation: CSAETSSYEQYF.

Only a few counts were recorded for this clonotype. The V gene is TRBV20-1, the J gene TRBJ2-7, with D tentatively TRBD1 (5 bases). The CDR3 loop spans 13 amino acids. The V end was cut by 2 bases, the J end by 2 bases, with 10 bases between. The germline CDR1 and CDR2 sequences are DFQATT and SNEGSKA (reference sequence). CDR3 nucleotides: TGCAGTGCTAGACTCGGCAGGGCCTACGAGCAGTACTTC. Translated: CSARLGRAYEQYF.

The table lists this clonotype with many counts. The V and J genes are TRBV20-1 and TRBJ2-7; 11 bases fit TRBD2. Germline lookup yields CDR1 DFQATT and CDR2 SNEGSKA (reference sequence). The CDR3 consists of 17 residues. V lost 0 bases, J lost 4 bases, and 11 bases stayed unmatched. As DNA, the CDR3 is TGCAGTGCTAGAGATCGGCAACTAGCGGGGGCCCCTTACGAGCAGTACTTC. Translating it yields CSARDRQLAGAPYEQYF.

This clonotype was counted ten times or more. This chain uses TRBV29-1 with TRBJ1-1; 10 nucleotides match TRBD1. V lost 4 bases to trimming and J lost 7 bases; unmatched junction nucleotides: 9. The CDR3 runs 14 residues. Germline-derived CDR1 and CDR2 are SQVTM and ANQGSEA. The CDR3 region has the DNA TGCAGCGTTGCCGGGACAGGGGTTCGGGGTGAAGCTTTCTTT. Translated, it gives CSVAGTGVRGEAFF.

This sequence joins TRBV12-3 or TRBV12-4 and TRBJ1-2, with TRBD1 as a possible D gene (6 bases). The CDR3 is made up of 16 amino acids. The germline V and J ends were trimmed by 6 bases and 4 bases, with 21 bases remaining between them. CDR3 residues: CASSPLTGTQTYGYTF. CDR3 DNA sequence: TGTGCCAGCAGCCCGCTGACCGGGACACAGACCTATGGCTACACCTTC.

This clonotype was counted between two and nine times. V and J are TRBV5-1 and TRBJ1-1, with a tentative D call TRBD1 (5 bases). CDR3 length: 14 residues. Trimming removed 2 bases at V and 3 bases at J, with 11 bases between. CDR1 and CDR2 from the germline V gene are SGHRS and YFSETQ. The CDR3 spells CASSFPDSYTEAFF. The CDR3 DNA follows: TGCGCCAGCAGCTTCCCCGACAGCTACACTGAAGCTTTCTTT.

The sample holds a few counts of this clonotype. The rearrangement links TRBV5-1 to TRBJ1-1; D not resolved. Trimming took off 0 bases at V and 1 base at J, with 10 bases between the two ends. CDR3 length: 15 amino acids. Germline V gives CDR1 SGHRS, CDR2 YFSETQ. As DNA, the CDR3 is TGCGCCAGCAGCTTGGAAGGGATCTCGAACACTGAAGCTTTCTTT. Translated: CASSLEGISNTEAFF.

This clonotype was observed at least ten times. V usage is TRBV5-1 and J usage is TRBJ2-1; 11 bases map to TRBD2. J gave up 7 bases and V 2 bases, and 8 bases lay outside the gene matches. CDR3 length: 16 amino acids. CDR1 and CDR2 (germline): SGHRS, YFSETQ. The CDR3 DNA follows: TGCGCCAGCAGCTTATTACTAGCGGGAGTGGGTAATGAGCAGTTCTTC. This sequence encodes CASSLLLAGVGNEQFF. The full variable domain, in which reference TRBV5-1 and TRBJ2-1 provide the parts outside the CDR3, is KAGVTQTPRYLIKTRGQQVTLSCSPISGHRSVSWYQQTPGQGLQFLFEYFSETQRNKGNFPGRFSGRQFSNSRSEMNVSTLELGDSALYLCASSLLLAGVGNEQFFGPGTRLTVL.